The 29 T cell receptor beta chains given below trace back to one sample, sequenced in a study of blood T cell repertoires in COVID-19. TCRdb's table, derived via immunoSEQ multiplex PCR, lists solely in-frame clones and lacks some. Altogether around 130,000 clones are present, about 81% being singletons, with the ten largest covering approximately 17%. Material for sequencing was peripheral blood. Receptors were obtained from a woman over 75 with acute or convalescent COVID-19.

The genes are TRBV30 and TRBJ1-1; TRBD1 aligns across 7 bases. Germline lookup yields CDR1 GTSNPN and CDR2 SVGIG (reference sequence). CDR3 length equals 12 residues. The junction had 8 bases not matched to a gene; V was cut back by 4 bases and J by 9 bases. The CDR3: CAWTTVQGKAFF. The CDR3 nucleotides are TGTGCCTGGACCACCGTACAGGGGAAAGCTTTCTTT.

The chain is built from TRBV11-2 and TRBJ2-3, with a possible D match to TRBD1 (7 bases). CDR3 length: 16 amino acids. Germline loops: CDR1 SGHAT, CDR2 FQNNGV. V was shortened by 1 base and J by 1 base, with 12 bases between the two germline ends. CDR3 coding DNA: TGTGCCAGCAGCTTAGTCAGGGGGGCCCGCACAGATACGCAGTATTTT. Translating gives CASSLVRGARTDTQYF.

The chain has TRBV13 and TRBJ2-1, with TRBD2 identical over 16 bases. There are 15 residues in the CDR3. Trimming removed 5 bases from V and 9 bases from J; junction bases left unmatched: 4. In germline, CDR1 is PRHDT, CDR2 FYEKMQ (reference sequence). The CDR3 nucleotides are TGTGCCAGCAGCCCGGGACTAGCGGGGGGGGGTGAGCAGTTCTTC. This sequence encodes CASSPGLAGGGEQFF.

This chain joins TRBV7-8 and TRBJ1-1; D is possibly TRBD1 (5 bases). V was shortened by 1 base and J by 1 base, with 16 bases between the two germline ends. The CDR3 loop spans 17 amino acids. CDR1 SGHVS and CDR2 FQNEAQ come from the germline V gene. The CDR3 is CASSLVLQGGRNTEAFF. The CDR3 DNA is TGTGCCAGCAGCTTAGTGTTGCAGGGAGGGAGGAACACTGAAGCTTTCTTT.

The rearrangement uses TRBV27 and TRBJ2-1; TRBD1 aligns across 10 bases. The CDR3 consists of 16 residues. With 4 bases clipped from V and 4 bases from J, the junction kept 7 bases outside the gene matches. Germline lookup yields CDR1 MNHEY and CDR2 SMNVEV (reference sequence). The chain's CDR3 is CASSSTGGSIYNEQFF. The CDR3 DNA sequence: TGTGCCAGCAGTTCGACAGGGGGCAGTATATACAATGAGCAGTTCTTC.

The rearrangement uses TRBV6-6 and TRBJ1-4; D ambiguous. Germline CDR1 reads MNHNY; CDR2 reads SVGAGI (reference sequence). V lost 7 bases, J lost 0 bases, and 9 bases lay in between. The CDR3 length is 14 residues. The CDR3 DNA follows: TGTGCCAGCACCCTATATGCAACTAATGAAAAACTGTTTTTT. It translates to CASTLYATNEKLFF.

This clone is medium-sized within its sample. The CDR3 coding sequence is TGTGCCAGCAGCCAAGATTTTAGTTCCGAGCAGTACTTC. Translated: CASSQDFSSEQYF. J is TRBJ2-7 and V is TRBV14; no reliable D call. The germline gives CDR1 SGHDN, CDR2 FVKESK. The V end was cut by 0 bases, the J end by 6 bases, with 9 bases between. The CDR3 has 13 amino acids.

This sequence joins TRBV7-6 and TRBJ2-7; weak D call: TRBD2 (6 bases). This CDR3 is built from 13 residues. Trimming removed 5 bases from V and 5 bases from J, with 13 bases in between. Germline V gene lookup returns CDR1 SGHVS and CDR2 FNYEAQ. The CDR3 here is CASSGLGEDEQYF. As DNA, the CDR3 is TGTGCCAGCAGCGGTCTAGGGGAGGACGAGCAGTACTTC.

This sequence joins TRBV27 and TRBJ1-5; 8 bases align to TRBD1. This CDR3 spans 17 amino acids. Germline values: CDR1 MNHEY, CDR2 SMNVEV (reference sequence). V lost 5 bases to trimming and J lost 0 bases; unmatched junction nucleotides: 9. The CDR3 sequence is CASSVGQGGYSNQPQHF. CDR3 DNA sequence: TGTGCCAGCAGTGTAGGACAGGGAGGTTATAGCAATCAGCCCCAGCATTTT.

The chain carries TRBV24-1 and TRBJ2-2, with TRBD2 matching 10 bases. This CDR3 region has 16 residues. The J segment lost 7 bases and the V segment lost 6 bases, leaving 10 bases of the junction unmatched. Germline CDR1 KGHDR, CDR2 SFDVKD. CDR3 protein: CATSPSGSSGVGELFF. The CDR3, as DNA: TGTGCCACCAGTCCTAGCGGGAGCAGCGGAGTCGGGGAGCTGTTTTTT.

J is TRBJ2-7 and V is TRBV6-5; D may be TRBD1 (5 bases). CDR3 length equals 14 residues. V was pared by 6 bases and J by 3 bases, with 15 bases between. Germline values: CDR1 MNHEY, CDR2 SVGAGI. In nucleotides, the CDR3 is TGTGCCAGCAGAAGACAGAGCCTAGGCTACGAGCAGTACTTC. As protein: CASRRQSLGYEQYF.

This clone turned up a few times. V gene TRBV4-1 combines with J gene TRBJ2-5; 10 nucleotides match TRBD2. V was clipped by 3 bases and J by 4 bases; unmatched bases: 11. The CDR3 consists of 17 residues. CDR1 MGHRA and CDR2 YSYEKL come from the germline V gene. CDR3 amino acids: CASSHAPSGSLGETQYF. The CDR3 coding sequence is TGCGCCAGCAGCCACGCCCCTAGCGGGAGCCTGGGAGAGACCCAGTACTTC.

This clone was seen once. The junction differs from germline at one of its ends, possibly a read error. The V call is TRBV7-2, the J call TRBJ1-1, with D perhaps matching TRBD1 (5 bases). Germline lookup yields CDR1 SGHTA and CDR2 FQGNSA. This CDR3 has 13 amino acids. In nucleotides, the CDR3 is TGTGCCGGCAGCTTAGGGGCTAACACTGAAGCTTTCTTT. Protein: CAGSLGANTEAFF. Based on the CDR3 plus reference TRBV7-2 and TRBJ1-1, the full variable domain is GAGVSQSPSNKVTEKGKDVELRCDPISGHTALYWYRQSLGQGLEFLIYFQGNSAPDKSGLPSDRFSAERTGGSVSTLTIQRTQQEDSAVYLCAGSLGANTEAFFGQGTRLTVV.

The chain combines TRBV6-1 with TRBJ1-6; D might be TRBD1 (6 bases). The V end was cut by 0 bases, the J end by 7 bases, with 13 bases between. The V gene's germline CDR1 is MNHNS and CDR2 SASEGT. The CDR3 covers 16 residues. The CDR3 protein is CASSEARQVLNSPLHF. The DNA of the CDR3 is TGTGCCAGCAGTGAAGCACGACAGGTCCTGAATTCACCCCTCCACTTT.

Turning to this clone: Other nucleotide sequences in the sample specify the same CDR3. DNA for the CDR3: TGCAGCGTACAGGGGGGTTCCTACGAGCAGTACTTC. Protein: CSVQGGSYEQYF. V usage is TRBV29-1 and J usage is TRBJ2-7, with 8 bases fitting TRBD1. The CDR3 covers 12 residues. CDR1 and CDR2 (germline): SQVTM, ANQGSEA. V dropped 6 bases and J dropped 1; count of bases not matched to a gene: 2.

The V call is TRBV7-8, the J call TRBJ2-2; 9 positions match TRBD2. The CDR3 is 16 residues long. The V gene's germline CDR1 is SGHVS and CDR2 FQNEAQ. V lost 6 bases and J lost 1; bases outside the gene matches: 6. CDR3 sequence reads: CASSKAGGRNTGELFF. The CDR3 DNA sequence: TGTGCCAGCAGTAAAGCGGGGGGCAGGAACACCGGGGAGCTGTTTTTT.

This chain joins TRBV4-3 and TRBJ1-1; D unclear. There are 15 residues in the CDR3. Germline CDR1 and CDR2: LGHNA and YSLEER. V was clipped by 0 bases and J by 5 bases, with 13 bases between them. Here the CDR3 reads CASSQDHRAGTEAFF. In nucleotides, the CDR3 is TGCGCCAGCAGCCAAGATCATCGGGCGGGGACTGAAGCTTTCTTT.

The J gene is TRBJ1-2, the V gene TRBV5-6, with D possibly matching TRBD1 (5 bases). CDR3 length equals 13 residues. The V gene lost 4 bases and the J gene lost 4 bases, with 11 bases spanning the gap. CDR1 and CDR2 (germline): SGHDT, YYEEEE. The CDR3 loop reads CASSTDISYGYTF. The CDR3 nucleotides are TGTGCCAGCAGCACGGACATCTCCTATGGCTACACCTTC.

The chain combines TRBV10-1 with TRBJ1-1; the D gene is possibly TRBD1 (5 bases). In germline, CDR1 is WNHNN, CDR2 SYGVQD (reference sequence). V was pared by 3 bases and J by 2 bases, with 10 bases between. The CDR3 is made up of 14 amino acids. The CDR3 loop is CASSDGGDNTEAFF. The CDR3 DNA follows: TGCGCCAGCAGTGACGGGGGGGACAACACTGAAGCTTTCTTT.

This chain uses TRBV11-3 with TRBJ1-6; 11 bases align to TRBD1. J gave up 5 bases and V 4 bases, and 7 bases lay outside the gene matches. Germline CDR1 reads SGHNT; CDR2 reads YENEEA. This CDR3 is built from 17 residues. The CDR3 region has the DNA TGTGCCAGCAGCTCATTCCGGGACAGGGGGAATAATTCACCCCTCCACTTT. This translates into CASSSFRDRGNNSPLHF.

This chain uses TRBV10-3 with TRBJ1-1; D is perhaps TRBD1 (5 bases). This CDR3 is 13 amino acids long. Germline CDR1 and CDR2: ENHRY and SYGVKD. V lost 5 bases and J lost 2, with 9 bases in between. CDR3: CAISTGTNTEAFF. The CDR3 DNA sequence: TGTGCCATCAGTACCGGGACTAACACTGAAGCTTTCTTT.

V and J are TRBV6-5 and TRBJ1-4; D perhaps matches TRBD1 (6 bases). Trimming removed 6 bases from V and 8 bases from J, with 13 bases in between. There are 13 residues in the CDR3. Germline V gives CDR1 MNHEY, CDR2 SVGAGI. This CDR3 is CASRGHRAEKLFF. The CDR3 DNA follows: TGTGCCAGCAGGGGCCACAGGGCCGAAAAACTGTTTTTT.

The chain couples TRBV24-1 to TRBJ1-2, with a tentative D call TRBD1 (6 bases). Trimming cost V 3 bases and J 4 bases, with 11 bases left between them. In germline, CDR1 is KGHDR, CDR2 SFDVKD. This CDR3 spans 14 amino acids. The CDR3: CATSDATGSYGYTF. In DNA, the CDR3 is TGTGCCACCAGTGATGCTACAGGGAGCTATGGCTACACCTTC.

The V gene is TRBV30, the J gene TRBJ1-2; TRBD1 is a possible D gene (6 bases). The V and J ends lost 0 bases and 5 bases respectively, with 10 bases between them. The germline V gene has CDR1 GTSNPN and CDR2 SVGIG (reference sequence). The CDR3 extends over 13 amino acids. Here the CDR3 reads CAWSVQGPYGYTF. Written as DNA, the CDR3 is TGTGCCTGGAGTGTGCAGGGGCCTTATGGCTACACCTTC.

The rearrangement joins TRBV12-3 or TRBV12-4 to TRBJ1-6; D uncertain. There are 12 residues in the CDR3. V was shortened by 6 bases and J by 9 bases, with 9 bases between the two germline ends. CDR3 protein: CASRQDGSPLHF. The CDR3 DNA sequence: TGTGCCAGCAGACAAGATGGTTCACCCCTCCACTTT.

This clone was counted only a few times. The genes are TRBV10-2 and TRBJ1-1; 8 bases map to TRBD1. The CDR3 loop spans 13 amino acids. After removal of 4 bases from V and 5 bases from J, the junction contained 3 bases not matched to a gene. Germline CDR1 is WSHSY and CDR2 is SAAADI. The CDR3 here is CASSVTGGTEAFF. CDR3 nucleotide sequence: TGCGCCAGCAGTGTTACAGGGGGGACTGAAGCTTTCTTT.

The chain is built from TRBV7-9 and TRBJ1-3; no firm D call. The CDR3 has 16 residues. Looked up from germline, CDR1 is SEHNR and CDR2 is FQNEAQ (reference sequence). The V end was cut by 1 base, the J end by 2 bases, with 12 bases between. CDR3 sequence (DNA): TGTGCCAGCAGCTTAGGCGGTCGGCCCACTGGAAACACCATATATTTT. This translates into CASSLGGRPTGNTIYF. The whole variable domain, filled in from reference TRBV7-9 and TRBJ1-3, reads DTGVSQNPRHKITKRGQNVTFRCDPISEHNRLYWYRQTLGQGPEFLTYFQNEAQLEKSRLLSDRFSAERPKGSFSTLEIQRTEQGDSAMYLCASSLGGRPTGNTIYFGEGSWLTVV.

The genes are TRBV7-6 and TRBJ2-5, with D unresolved. The CDR3 consists of 12 residues. CDR1 is SGHVS, CDR2 FNYEAQ, per germline. Trimming removed 5 bases at V and 1 base at J, with 5 bases between. The CDR3 region is CASSVSQETQYF. CDR3 bases: TGTGCCAGCAGCGTCAGCCAAGAGACCCAGTACTTC.

This clone was counted between two and nine times. The gene calls are TRBV5-5 and TRBJ1-1; D ambiguous. Germline CDR1 SGHKS, CDR2 YYEKEE (reference sequence). V was cut by 1 base and J by 0 bases, with 7 bases left in between. CDR3 length equals 14 residues. The CDR3 nucleotides read TGTGCCAGCAGCTTGCAGCGGATGAACACTGAAGCTTTCTTT. As protein: CASSLQRMNTEAFF.